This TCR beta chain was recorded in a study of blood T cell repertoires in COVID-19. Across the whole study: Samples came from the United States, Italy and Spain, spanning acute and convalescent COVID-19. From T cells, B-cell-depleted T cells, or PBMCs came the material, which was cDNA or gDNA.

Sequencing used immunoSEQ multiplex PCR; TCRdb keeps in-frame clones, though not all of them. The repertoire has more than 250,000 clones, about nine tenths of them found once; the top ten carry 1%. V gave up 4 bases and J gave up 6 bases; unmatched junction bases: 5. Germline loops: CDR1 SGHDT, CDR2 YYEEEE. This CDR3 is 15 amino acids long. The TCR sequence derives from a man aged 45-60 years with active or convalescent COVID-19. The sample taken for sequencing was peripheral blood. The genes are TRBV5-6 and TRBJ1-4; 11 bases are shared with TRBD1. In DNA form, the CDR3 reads TGTGCCAGCAGCCCTCCGGGACAGGGGGATGAAAAACTGTTTTTT. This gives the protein CASSPPGQGDEKLFF.